The 11 T cell receptor beta chains given below trace back to one sample, sequenced in a study of T cells in Graves' hyperthyroidism and ophthalmopathy. TCR beta CDR3 region amplification was performed from RNA transcripts. RT-PCR in the first round (using the HTBI primer set) targeted the TCR CDR3. Via MiXCR, TCRdb re-called the multiplex PCR reads, giving one row per CDR3 protein. Seen here are fewer than 650,000 distinct CDR3 sequences, 14% to 15% observed once, and the top ten hold 3.5% to 4.5%. The material sequenced was blood. These receptors originate from a woman aged 40 to 50 with Graves' ophthalmopathy.

This clonotype was recorded many times. The rearrangement joins TRBV6-1 to TRBJ1-1; D is perhaps TRBD1 (6 bases). The CDR3 has 15 residues. The germline CDR1 and CDR2 sequences are MNHNS and SASEGT. Trimming cost V 3 bases and J 6 bases, with 17 bases left between them. The CDR3 DNA reads TGTGCCAGCAGTGACAGGGCGGGGGGACAAGCTGAAGCTTTCTTT. Translating it yields CASSDRAGGQAEAFF.

This clonotype was counted ten times or more. This rearrangement joins TRBV27 to TRBJ2-2; either TRBD1 or TRBD2 may supply D (6 bases each). Germline assignment: CDR1 MNHEY and CDR2 SMNVEV (reference sequence). Deletions cut 7 bases from V and 4 bases from J, with 19 bases between. The CDR3 has 16 amino acids. The DNA of the CDR3 is TGTGCCAGCATTCCATCTCGGGGGCAGGTCACCGGGGAGCTGTTTTTT. The encoded protein is CASIPSRGQVTGELFF.

CDR3: CASSSRQGPNSPLHF. The CDR3 nucleotides read TGTGCCAGCAGTTCAAGGCAGGGGCCTAATTCACCCCTCCACTTT. The chain has TRBV27 and TRBJ1-6, with D possibly matching TRBD1 (6 bases). Germline V gene lookup returns CDR1 MNHEY and CDR2 SMNVEV (reference sequence). V was pared by 4 bases and J by 6 bases, with 13 bases between. This CDR3 comprises 15 residues.

J is TRBJ2-7 and V is TRBV29-1; TRBD2 agrees at 9 bases. The CDR3 length is 13 residues. With 7 bases clipped from V and 2 bases from J, the junction kept 6 bases outside the gene matches. Per the germline V gene, CDR1 is SQVTM and CDR2 is ANQGSEA. The CDR3 sequence is CSAVTSGTYEQYF. The CDR3 region has the DNA TGCAGCGCTGTGACTAGCGGAACCTACGAGCAGTACTTC.

The chain employs TRBV20-1 and TRBJ2-7; 9 bases are shared with TRBD2. The length of the CDR3 is 14 residues. The V gene's germline CDR1 is DFQATT and CDR2 SNEGSKA (reference sequence). With 1 base clipped from V and 4 bases from J, the junction kept 5 bases outside the gene matches. DNA of the CDR3: TGCAGTGCTAGAGCCGGGCGGGAGGGGTACGAGCAGTACTTC. Its translation is CSARAGREGYEQYF.

The CDR3 coding sequence is TGTGCCAGCAGTTCGGGACAGGGGCCCTACAATGAGCAGTTCTTC. Encoded protein: CASSSGQGPYNEQFF. J is TRBJ2-1 and V is TRBV11-1; 10 bases match TRBD1. V was pared by 6 bases and J by 2 bases, with 4 bases of the junction left unmatched. Per the germline V gene, CDR1 is SGHAT and CDR2 is FQDESV (reference sequence). The length of the CDR3 is 15 residues.

This clonotype appeared many times. The chain joins TRBV2 to TRBJ2-7; D is possibly TRBD2 (5 bases). Trimming cost V 7 bases and J 3 bases, with 22 bases left between them. CDR3 length: 16 amino acids. CDR1 is SNHLY, CDR2 FYNNEI, per germline. The CDR3 spells CASMSPGGASLYEQYF. DNA for the CDR3: TGTGCCAGCATGTCCCCAGGAGGAGCCTCTCTCTACGAGCAGTACTTC.

This clonotype was recorded only once. The chain recombines TRBV6-2 or TRBV6-3 with TRBJ1-2; no firm D call. The germline V and J ends were trimmed by 2 bases and 4 bases, with 11 bases remaining between them. Germline loops: CDR1 MNHEY, CDR2 SVGEGT. The length of the CDR3 is 14 residues. In nucleotides, the CDR3 is TGTGCCAGCAGTTACGGTAGCTACGGCTATGGCTACACCTTC. It translates to CASSYGSYGYGYTF.

This clonotype appeared many times. V and J are TRBV29-1 and TRBJ2-7; D ambiguous. Deletions cut 1 base from V and 4 bases from J, with 11 bases between. Germline V gene data show CDR1 as SQVTM and CDR2 as ANQGSEA. The CDR3 is 13 amino acids. The CDR3 is CSVEGPVGYEQYF. Written as DNA, the CDR3 is TGCAGCGTTGAAGGGCCTGTGGGGTACGAGCAGTACTTC.

The CDR3 bases are TGTGCCAGCAGTCCCTCTGGGGTAGCGGGAGGTAAACCCCAAGAGACCCAGTACTTC. Its translation: CASSPSGVAGGKPQETQYF. V is TRBV28 and J is TRBJ2-5, with TRBD2 matching 10 bases. Losses at the gene ends were 5 bases for V and 1 base for J; bases not matched to a gene: 16. The CDR3 is made up of 19 amino acids. Germline V gene lookup returns CDR1 MDHEN and CDR2 SYDVKM.

The rearrangement uses TRBV28 and TRBJ1-6; 8 bases agree with TRBD1. From germline, CDR1 is MDHEN and CDR2 SYDVKM. Trimming cost V 7 bases and J 7 bases; bases outside gene matches: 6. There are 14 residues in the CDR3. CDR3 coding DNA: TGTGCCAGCACGAGCAGGGGGCGAAATTCACCCCTCCACTTT. It translates to CASTSRGRNSPLHF.